This T cell receptor beta chain was recorded in a study of T-cell reconstitution after alpha-beta-depleted transplantation in children. The authors prepared the TCRbeta library with unique molecular identifiers. MiXCR, run by TCRdb on the PCR reads, gives a single entry per CDR3 protein. Of roughly 500,000 distinct CDR3 sequences in the sample, approximately 32% are singletons; the top ten hold 2.4%. CDR3 size: 14 residues. Germline CDR1 is GTSNPN and CDR2 is SVGIG (reference sequence). Germline trimming cut 0 bases from V and 10 bases from J; bases unmatched to any gene: 5. This clonotype has a handful of counts.

The source was PBMCs from the stem cell graft donor, collected from the stem cell graft. This sequence joins TRBV30 and TRBJ1-6, with TRBD1 matching over 8 bases. This receptor was taken from a human donor who donated a stem cell graft to a child with aplastic anemia. The CDR3, as DNA: TGTGCCTGGAGTGTCGGACAGGGTGGATCACCCCTCCACTTT. Its translation: CAWSVGQGGSPLHF.